This T cell receptor (beta chain) was profiled in a study of blood T cell repertoires in COVID-19 (dated by TCRdb to about 2020). About the investigation overall: Collaborator samples came from the United States, Italy and Spain and covered acute and convalescent phases of COVID-19. The prospective study material was composed of cDNA or gDNA derived from T cells, B-cell-depleted T cells, or PBMCs. The dataset comprised deeply sampled blood TCRbeta repertoires from subjects exposed to, actively infected with, or recovered from COVID-19. The repertoires were released in a freely available public database meant as a resource for research on the immune response to SARS-CoV-2. Samples came from the ongoing ImmuneRACE study (first 160 participants) plus 1,254 subjects from 6 global collaborators. A de-identified subject ID, COVID-19 status, age in years and sex were almost always included in the sample metadata. HLA class I and class II types, where available, came from metadata supplied by the sample provider rather than from assay-based typing.

The collaborating institutions used their own protocols to collect whole blood in K2EDTA tubes. For TCRbeta analysis, collaborators shipped samples in one of three forms: frozen whole blood, isolated PBMCs, or DNA extracted from either of those sample types. Overall study outcomes, separate from this receptor: How much clinical and demographic metadata was included differed by source and by participant, and the metadata was provided uncurated.

About this clone: What antigen it recognizes has not been identified. Base qualities are not recorded, but no much larger clone differs from it by a single base.

V trim: 3 bases; J trim: 7 bases; unmatched bases: 4. Via the germline V gene (reference sequence), CDR1 is DFQATT and CDR2 SNEGSKA. Spanning cysteine to phenylalanine, the CDR3 consists of 14 amino acids. The read is trimmed to its CDR3 DNA, 42 bases read in frame from base 1. TCRbeta CDR3 regions were amplified from genomic DNA using the immunoSEQ Assay, a bias-controlled multiplex PCR. The original pipeline was this. The number of nucleated cells in each sample was estimated from the amplification of reference gene primers within the assay. Sequence reads were collapsed and filtered to measure the absolute abundance of every unique TCRbeta CDR3 rearrangement. For each sample, productive Simpson clonality was calculated as the square root of Simpson's diversity index across productive rearrangements. TCRdb carries this immuneACCESS record with in-frame sequences only. Its versions omit some clonotypes, under half of them owing to an unresolved V gene in the studies checked, with the rest unexplained. The D gene and trimming were derived from the DNA, and the V and J assignments and clone size from that table. The sample includes about 210,000 clones, with about four fifths observed a single time. The top ten clonotypes cover roughly 8.8% of the sample.

Source material: peripheral blood. The chain couples TRBV20-1 to TRBJ2-1; TRBD2 agrees with 12 junctional bases. This receptor was identified in a woman between 50 and 59 years old with acute or convalescent COVID-19. The CDR3 region reads CSASGLAGKNEQFF. The DNA sequence is TGCAGTGCTAGTGGACTAGCGGGGAAAAATGAGCAGTTCTTC.